Reported below is one T cell receptor beta chain. The sample is drawn from a study of blood T cell repertoires in COVID-19. As for the study in general: The United States, Italy and Spain supplied acute and convalescent COVID-19 samples. The analysed material was cDNA or gDNA that came from T cells, B-cell-depleted T cells, or PBMCs.

The V and J ends lost 3 bases and 10 bases, in that order; junction bases with no gene match: 14. CDR3 size: 15 residues. Germline assignment: CDR1 SGHTA and CDR2 FQGNSA. The data were produced by immunoSEQ multiplex PCR, yet TCRdb's version contains in-frame clones alone and is incomplete. The data show more than 80,000 clones, roughly 80% seen once. The chain combines TRBV7-2 with TRBJ1-1; 7 bases align to TRBD1. Sequencing used peripheral blood. The TCR originated in an older woman with acute or convalescent COVID-19. CDR3 protein: CASSFIGTEGHAAFF. CDR3 coding DNA: TGTGCCAGCAGCTTCATCGGGACAGAGGGACATGCAGCTTTCTTT.